This T cell receptor (beta chain) was recovered during a study of blood T cell repertoires in COVID-19. The CDR3 covers 15 residues. V was shortened by 4 bases and J by 0 bases, with 13 bases between the two germline ends. Germline V gene lookup returns CDR1 MGHRA and CDR2 YSYEKL. The repertoire was sequenced with immunoSEQ multiplex PCR; TCRdb's copy has only in-frame clones and lacks some. Of fewer than 400,000 clones listed, 85% to 90% are singletons. The rearrangement uses TRBV4-1 and TRBJ2-7, with TRBD1 as a possible D gene (6 bases). The clonotype was recovered from a woman in her forties or fifties who had recovered from COVID-19. Source material: PBMCs or T cells enriched from blood (not recorded which). CDR3 sequence reads: CASSPRTVFSYEQYF. DNA for the CDR3: TGCGCCAGCAGCCCGAGGACAGTCTTCTCCTACGAGCAGTACTTC.